The T cell receptor (beta chain) under discussion was sequenced for a study of CD8+CD57+ T cells in acquired aplastic anemia. On the study more broadly: Sorted CD4+ and CD8+ cells yielded DNA averaging around 3.2 ug. Healthy donor CD4+ samples were sequenced to a depth that averaged about 10.8 million reads. Study-wide results and limits: More than 25 was the count of CD8+ CDR3 sequences that patients shared with controls. In CD8+ cells, Simpson's diversity showed no significant difference between patients and controls.

Trimming cost V 8 bases and J 3 bases, with 16 bases left between them. Germline V CDR1 and CDR2: GTSNPN, SVGIG (reference sequence). The CDR3 totals 13 residues. About this clonotype itself: Its antigen is as yet unknown. A much larger clone lies one base from this, so it may be a read error. The missing conserved phenylalanine or tryptophan at the end of this CDR3 makes a read error likely.

Genomic DNA, serving as template, underwent TCR beta VDJ and CDR3 profiling. TCRdb called the reads again in MiXCR, with one record for every CDR3 protein. The sample carries 90,000 to 130,000 distinct CDR3 sequences, around 53% recorded once. The sample comprised sorted CD4+, CD8+, or CD8+CD57+ T cells (not recorded which) from PBMCs. This clonotype was obtained from a human donor in good health, serving as a control. This chain uses TRBV30 with TRBJ1-2; D gene ambiguous. This CDR3 is CAVEAPGYYGYTL. The CDR3 region has the DNA TGTGCCGTGGAGGCCCCGGGATACTATGGCTACACCCTC.